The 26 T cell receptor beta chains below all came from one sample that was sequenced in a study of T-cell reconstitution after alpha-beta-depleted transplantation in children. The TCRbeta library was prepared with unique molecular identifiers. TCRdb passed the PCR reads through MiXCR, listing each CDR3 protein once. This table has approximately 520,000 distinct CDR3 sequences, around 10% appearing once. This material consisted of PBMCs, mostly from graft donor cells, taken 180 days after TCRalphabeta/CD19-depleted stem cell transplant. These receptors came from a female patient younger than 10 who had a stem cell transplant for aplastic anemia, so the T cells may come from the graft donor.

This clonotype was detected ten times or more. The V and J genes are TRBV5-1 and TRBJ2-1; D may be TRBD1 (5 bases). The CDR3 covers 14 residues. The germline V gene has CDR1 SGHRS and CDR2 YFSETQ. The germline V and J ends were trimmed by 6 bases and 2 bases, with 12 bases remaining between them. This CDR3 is CASTRTRPYNEQFF. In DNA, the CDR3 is TGCGCCAGCACCAGGACACGGCCCTACAATGAGCAGTTCTTC.

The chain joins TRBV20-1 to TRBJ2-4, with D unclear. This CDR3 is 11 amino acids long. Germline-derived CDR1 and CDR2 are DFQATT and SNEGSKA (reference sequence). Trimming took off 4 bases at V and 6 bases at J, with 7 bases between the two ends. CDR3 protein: CSAMSLNIQYF. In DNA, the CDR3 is TGCAGTGCTATGTCCCTAAACATTCAGTACTTC.

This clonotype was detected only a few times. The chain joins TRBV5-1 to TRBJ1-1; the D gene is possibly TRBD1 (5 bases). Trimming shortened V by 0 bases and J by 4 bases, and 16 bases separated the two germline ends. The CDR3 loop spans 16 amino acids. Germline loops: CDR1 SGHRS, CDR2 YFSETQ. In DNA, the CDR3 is TGCGCCAGCAGCTTGGTCCTGGGGGAGGGAGGCACTGAAGCTTTCTTT. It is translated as CASSLVLGEGGTEAFF.

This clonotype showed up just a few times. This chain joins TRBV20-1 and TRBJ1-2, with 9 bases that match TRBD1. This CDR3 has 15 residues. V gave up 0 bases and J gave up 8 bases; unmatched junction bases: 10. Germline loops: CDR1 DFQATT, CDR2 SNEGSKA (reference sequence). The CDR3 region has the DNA TGCAGTGCTAGAGACTTCACAGGGGGCGCGCTGGGCTACACCTTC. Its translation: CSARDFTGGALGYTF.

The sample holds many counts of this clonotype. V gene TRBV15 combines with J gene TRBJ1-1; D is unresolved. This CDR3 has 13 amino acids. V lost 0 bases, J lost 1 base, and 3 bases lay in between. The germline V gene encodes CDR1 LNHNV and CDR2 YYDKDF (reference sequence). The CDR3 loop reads CATSRDKNTEAFF. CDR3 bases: TGTGCCACCAGCAGAGATAAGAACACTGAAGCTTTCTTT.

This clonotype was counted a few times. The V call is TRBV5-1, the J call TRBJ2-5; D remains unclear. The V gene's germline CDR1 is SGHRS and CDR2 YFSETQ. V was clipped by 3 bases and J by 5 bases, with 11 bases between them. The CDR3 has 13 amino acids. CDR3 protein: CASSSNVLETQYF. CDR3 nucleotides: TGCGCCAGCAGCTCTAACGTCCTCGAGACCCAGTACTTC.

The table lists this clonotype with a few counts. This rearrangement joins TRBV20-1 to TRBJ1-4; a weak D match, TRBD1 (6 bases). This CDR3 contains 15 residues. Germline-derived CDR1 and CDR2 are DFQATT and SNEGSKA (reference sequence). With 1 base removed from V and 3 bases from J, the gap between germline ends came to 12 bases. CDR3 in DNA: TGCAGTGCTAGAGCTTCAGGGGCACCTAATGAAAAACTGTTTTTT. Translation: CSARASGAPNEKLFF.

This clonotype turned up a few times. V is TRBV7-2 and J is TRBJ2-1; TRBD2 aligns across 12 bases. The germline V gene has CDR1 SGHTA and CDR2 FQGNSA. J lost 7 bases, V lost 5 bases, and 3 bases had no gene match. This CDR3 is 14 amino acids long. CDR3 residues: CASSAGLAGNEQFF. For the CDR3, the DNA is TGTGCCAGCAGCGCTGGACTAGCGGGGAATGAGCAGTTCTTC.

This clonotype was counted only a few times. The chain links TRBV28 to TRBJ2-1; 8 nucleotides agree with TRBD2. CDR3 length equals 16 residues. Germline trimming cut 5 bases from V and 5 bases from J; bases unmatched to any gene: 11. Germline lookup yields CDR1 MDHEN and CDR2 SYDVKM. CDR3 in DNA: TGTGCCAGCAGTCGCCTCGTAGCGGGATTGAACAATGAGCAGTTCTTC. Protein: CASSRLVAGLNNEQFF.

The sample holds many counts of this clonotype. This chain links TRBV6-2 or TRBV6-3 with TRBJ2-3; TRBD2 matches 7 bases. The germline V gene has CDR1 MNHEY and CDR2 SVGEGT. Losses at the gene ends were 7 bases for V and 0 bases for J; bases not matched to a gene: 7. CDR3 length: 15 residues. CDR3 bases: TGTGCCAGCAAACAGGCTAGCGGTAGCACAGATACGCAGTATTTT. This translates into CASKQASGSTDTQYF.

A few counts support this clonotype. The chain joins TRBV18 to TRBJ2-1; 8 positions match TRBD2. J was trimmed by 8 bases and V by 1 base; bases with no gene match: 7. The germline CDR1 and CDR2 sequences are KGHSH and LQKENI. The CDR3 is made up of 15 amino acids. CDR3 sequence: CASSPLAGSGYEQFF. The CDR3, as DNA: TGTGCCAGCTCACCACTAGCGGGAAGTGGCTATGAGCAGTTCTTC.

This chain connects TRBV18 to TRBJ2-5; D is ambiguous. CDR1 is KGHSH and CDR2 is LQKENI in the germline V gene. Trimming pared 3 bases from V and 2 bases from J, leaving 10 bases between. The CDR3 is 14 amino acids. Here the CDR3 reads CASSPSSGQETQYF. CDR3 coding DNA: TGTGCCAGCTCACCGAGTTCGGGTCAAGAGACCCAGTACTTC.

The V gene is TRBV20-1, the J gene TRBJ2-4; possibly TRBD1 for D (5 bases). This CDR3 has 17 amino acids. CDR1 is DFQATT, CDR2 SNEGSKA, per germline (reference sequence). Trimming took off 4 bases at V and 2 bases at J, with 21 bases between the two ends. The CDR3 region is CSANVVGRDGTKNIQYF. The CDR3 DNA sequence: TGCAGTGCTAATGTTGTGGGCAGGGATGGGACCAAAAACATTCAGTACTTC.

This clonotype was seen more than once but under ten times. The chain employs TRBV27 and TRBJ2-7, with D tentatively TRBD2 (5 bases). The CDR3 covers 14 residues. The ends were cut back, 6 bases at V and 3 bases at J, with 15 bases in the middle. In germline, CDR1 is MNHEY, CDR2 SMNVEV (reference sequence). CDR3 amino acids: CASSHAGKVYEQYF. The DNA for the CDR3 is TGTGCCAGCAGCCATGCGGGTAAAGTCTACGAGCAGTACTTC.

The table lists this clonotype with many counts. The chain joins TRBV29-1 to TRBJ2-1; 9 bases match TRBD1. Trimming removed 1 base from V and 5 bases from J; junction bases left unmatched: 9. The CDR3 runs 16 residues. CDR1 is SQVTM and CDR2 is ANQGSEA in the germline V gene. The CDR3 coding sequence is TGCAGCGTTGAAGTGACCGGGACAGGGAACGACAATGAGCAGTTCTTC. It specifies CSVEVTGTGNDNEQFF.

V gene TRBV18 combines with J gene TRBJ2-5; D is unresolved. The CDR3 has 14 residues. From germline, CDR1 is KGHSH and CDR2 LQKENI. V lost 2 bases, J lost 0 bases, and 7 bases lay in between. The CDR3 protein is CASSPVVDQETQYF. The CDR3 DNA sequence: TGTGCCAGCTCACCAGTTGTAGACCAAGAGACCCAGTACTTC.

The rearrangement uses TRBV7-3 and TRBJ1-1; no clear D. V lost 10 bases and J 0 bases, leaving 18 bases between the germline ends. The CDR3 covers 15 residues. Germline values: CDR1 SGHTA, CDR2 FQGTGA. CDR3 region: CAIPKDRQLNTEAFF. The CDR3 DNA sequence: TGTGCCATCCCCAAAGACCGGCAGCTGAACACTGAAGCTTTCTTT.

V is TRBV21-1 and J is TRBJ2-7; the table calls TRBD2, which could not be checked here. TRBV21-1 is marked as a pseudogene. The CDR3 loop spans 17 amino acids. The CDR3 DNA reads TGTGCCAGCAGGTCGGGGGGAGGGCCCCCCAGGGGCTACGAGCAGTACGTC. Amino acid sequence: CASRSGGGPPRGYEQYV.

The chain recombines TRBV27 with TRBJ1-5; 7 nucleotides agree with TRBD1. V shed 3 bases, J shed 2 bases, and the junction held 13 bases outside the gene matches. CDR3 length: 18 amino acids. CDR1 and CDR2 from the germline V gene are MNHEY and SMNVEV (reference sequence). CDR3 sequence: CASSFKWTGRGGNQPQHF. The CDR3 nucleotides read TGTGCCAGCAGTTTTAAGTGGACAGGCCGGGGTGGCAATCAGCCCCAGCATTTT.

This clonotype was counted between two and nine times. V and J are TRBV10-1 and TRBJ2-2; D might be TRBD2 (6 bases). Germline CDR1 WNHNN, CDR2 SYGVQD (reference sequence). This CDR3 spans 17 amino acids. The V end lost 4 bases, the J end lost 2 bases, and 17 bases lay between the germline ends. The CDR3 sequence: CASSGVSGEQNTGELFF. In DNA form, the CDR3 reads TGCGCCAGCAGTGGTGTTTCGGGAGAACAAAACACCGGGGAGCTGTTTTTT.

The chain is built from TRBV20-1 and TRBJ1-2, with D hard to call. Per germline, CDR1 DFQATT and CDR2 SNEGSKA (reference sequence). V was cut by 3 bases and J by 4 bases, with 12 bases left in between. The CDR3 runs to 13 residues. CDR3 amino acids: CSASMRAGYGYTF. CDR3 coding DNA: TGCAGTGCTAGCATGCGAGCAGGCTATGGCTACACCTTC.

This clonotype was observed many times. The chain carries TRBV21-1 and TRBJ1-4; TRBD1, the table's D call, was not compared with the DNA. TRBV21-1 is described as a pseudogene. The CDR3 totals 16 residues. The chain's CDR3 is CASSKGGTNDSEKLFF. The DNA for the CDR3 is TGTGCCAGCAGCAAAGGCGGGACAAATGACAGTGAAAAACTGTTTTTT.

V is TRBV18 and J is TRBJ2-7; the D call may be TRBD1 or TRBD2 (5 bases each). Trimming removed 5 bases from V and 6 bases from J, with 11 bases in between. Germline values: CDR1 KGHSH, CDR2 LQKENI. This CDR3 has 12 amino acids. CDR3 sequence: CASSMGRGEQYV. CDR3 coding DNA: TGTGCCAGCTCAATGGGACGAGGCGAGCAGTACGTC.

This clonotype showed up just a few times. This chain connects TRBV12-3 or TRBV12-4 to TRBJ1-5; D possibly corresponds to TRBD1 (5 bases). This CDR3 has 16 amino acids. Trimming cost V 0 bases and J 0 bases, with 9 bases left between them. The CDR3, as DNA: TGTGCCAGCAGTTTAGCGAGAGGGGATAGCAATCAGCCCCAGCATTTT. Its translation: CASSLARGDSNQPQHF.

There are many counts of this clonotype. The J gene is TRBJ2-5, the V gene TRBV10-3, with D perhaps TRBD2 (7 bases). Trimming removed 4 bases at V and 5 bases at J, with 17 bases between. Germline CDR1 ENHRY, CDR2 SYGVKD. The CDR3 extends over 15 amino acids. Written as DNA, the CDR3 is TGTGCCATCAGTGGATCCGGCAGGGGAGGGGAGACCCAGTACTTC. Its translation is CAISGSGRGGETQYF.

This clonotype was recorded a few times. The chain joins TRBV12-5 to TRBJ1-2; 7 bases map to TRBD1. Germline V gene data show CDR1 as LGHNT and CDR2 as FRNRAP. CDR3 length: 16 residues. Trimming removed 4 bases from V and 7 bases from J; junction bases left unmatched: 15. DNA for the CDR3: TGTGCTAGTGGTTGGGTGACAGGGCCCCCCCCCGGTGGCTACACCTTC. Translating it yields CASGWVTGPPPGGYTF. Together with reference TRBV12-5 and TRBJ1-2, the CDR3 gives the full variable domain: DARVTQTPRHKVTEMGQEVTMRCQPILGHNTVFWYRQTMMQGLELLAYFRNRAPLDDSGMPKDRFSAEMPDATLATLKIQPSEPRDSAVYFCASGWVTGPPPGGYTFGSGTRLTVV.